The 10 T cell receptor beta chains reported below all come from one sample, sequenced in a study of lymphopenia after photon versus proton radiotherapy (dated by TCRdb to 2018 to 2020). The library was obtained by the immunoSEQ multiplex PCR assay. TCRdb stores this immuneACCESS table with in-frame sequences only. Part of the clones is absent; in the studies checked, under half of the shortfall reflects unresolved V genes, and no reason is known for the rest. The sample table records over 5,500 clones; approximately 91% of these occur just once. The ten largest account for around 10% of the sample. The specimen was peripheral blood, collected from a patient treated with photon-based radiotherapy. These receptors all stem from a man aged 55 to 70 with cholangiocarcinoma.

The gene calls are TRBV29-1 and TRBJ2-4, with 9 bases aligning to TRBD2. V lost 7 bases and J lost 5; bases outside the gene matches: 15. CDR1 and CDR2 from the germline V gene are SQVTM and ANQGSEA. The CDR3 has 16 residues. The CDR3 region is CSALHLRREGENIQYF. DNA of the CDR3: TGCAGCGCCCTCCACCTAAGGCGGGAGGGGGAAAACATTCAGTACTTC.

The genes are TRBV18 and TRBJ1-1; 9 nucleotides agree with TRBD1. Germline CDR1 and CDR2: KGHSH and LQKENI. Trimming took 1 base from V and 2 from J; bases not matched to a gene: 8. The CDR3 runs 17 residues. The CDR3 reads CASSPLRTGVQNTEAFF. The CDR3 DNA reads as TGTGCCAGCTCACCACTAAGGACAGGGGTCCAAAACACTGAAGCTTTCTTT.

The chain recombines TRBV6-1 with TRBJ2-2, with D unclear. The germline V gene has CDR1 MNHNS and CDR2 SASEGT. CDR3 size: 17 residues. V shed 3 bases and J shed 4 bases, with 18 bases lying between them. The CDR3 nucleotides are TGTGCCAGCAGTGACGGCCCCTATTATGCAGTCACCGGGGAGCTGTTTTTT. Translated, it gives CASSDGPYYAVTGELFF.

The chain has TRBV10-2 and TRBJ2-2; 14 bases map to TRBD2. Germline V gives CDR1 WSHSY, CDR2 SAAADI. There are 18 residues in the CDR3. V lost 10 bases, J lost 2 bases, and 12 bases stayed unmatched. The CDR3 DNA follows: TGCGCCACGGACCGGCCGGGACTAGCGGGAGTTAACACCGGGGAGCTGTTTTTT. Its translation: CATDRPGLAGVNTGELFF.

The rearrangement uses TRBV11-3 and TRBJ2-2; D gene unclear. V dropped 2 bases and J dropped 1 base, with 2 bases sitting between them. Germline V gene data show CDR1 as SGHNT and CDR2 as YENEEA. This CDR3 is built from 13 residues. The CDR3 spells CASSLRNTGELFF. DNA of the CDR3: TGTGCCAGCAGCTTACGGAACACCGGGGAGCTGTTTTTT.

V gene TRBV28 combines with J gene TRBJ1-6; no reliable D call. Germline assignment: CDR1 MDHEN and CDR2 SYDVKM. The CDR3 sequence is 16 residues long. Trimming removed 6 bases from V and 8 bases from J, with 20 bases in between. The CDR3 DNA reads TGTGCCAGCAGCCCCTACTCCGGACCTAAGGATTCACCCCTCCACTTT. Its protein product is CASSPYSGPKDSPLHF.

The CDR3 DNA reads as TGTGCCACCTCGCTGTCGGGGCTGGGCGAGACCCAGTACTTC. Protein sequence: CATSLSGLGETQYF. The chain uses TRBV15 and TRBJ2-5, with D perhaps being TRBD1 or TRBD2 (5 bases each). Germline CDR1 is LNHNV and CDR2 is YYDKDF (reference sequence). CDR3 size: 14 residues. V was cut by 8 bases and J by 5 bases, with 18 bases left in between.

The chain employs TRBV6-6 and TRBJ2-5; 7 nucleotides match TRBD1. The CDR3 extends over 13 amino acids. Germline values: CDR1 MNHNY, CDR2 SVGAGI (reference sequence). J lost 3 bases, V lost 5 bases, and 3 bases had no gene match. The CDR3 region is CASSVDREETQYF. In DNA form, the CDR3 reads TGTGCCAGCAGTGTCGACAGGGAAGAGACCCAGTACTTC.

The chain is built from TRBV9 and TRBJ1-3; D uncertain. CDR3 length equals 19 residues. Trimming shortened V by 3 bases and J by 0 bases, and 22 bases separated the two germline ends. CDR1 SGDLS and CDR2 YYNGEE come from the germline V gene. This CDR3 is CASSALGLGPTSSGNTIYF. The CDR3 nucleotides read TGTGCCAGCAGCGCCCTCGGTTTGGGTCCGACAAGCTCTGGAAACACCATATATTTT.

V and J are TRBV5-6 and TRBJ2-6; no clear D. V was pared by 7 bases and J by 5 bases, with 22 bases between. CDR3 length: 17 residues. CDR1 is SGHDT, CDR2 YYEEEE, per germline. The DNA of the CDR3 is TGTGCCAGCTTTTCTTTCAATACACAAAGTCGGGCCAACGTCCTGACTTTC. Encoded protein: CASFSFNTQSRANVLTF.